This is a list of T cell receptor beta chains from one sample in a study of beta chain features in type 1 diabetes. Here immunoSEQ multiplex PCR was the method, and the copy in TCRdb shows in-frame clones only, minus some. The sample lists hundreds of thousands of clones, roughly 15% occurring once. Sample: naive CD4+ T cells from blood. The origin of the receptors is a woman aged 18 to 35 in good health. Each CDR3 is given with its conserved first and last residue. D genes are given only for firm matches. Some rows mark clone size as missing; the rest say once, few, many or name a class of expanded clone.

cdr3_aa: CSAPGDTEAFF
cdr3_nt: TGCAGTGCACCAGGGGACACTGAAGCTTTCTTT
j_call: TRBJ1-1
v_call: TRBV20-1
d_call: -
clone_size: few

cdr3_aa: CASSYFEGVEQYF
cdr3_nt: TGTGCCAGCAGTTACTTCGAGGGCGTTGAGCAGTATTTT
j_call: TRBJ2-3
v_call: TRBV6-5
d_call: -
clone_size: -

cdr3_aa: CATEKSEGGEQYF
cdr3_nt: TGTGCCACTGAGAAGTCTGAGGGGGGTGAGCAGTACTTC
j_call: TRBJ2-7
v_call: TRBV10-3
d_call: -
clone_size: few

cdr3_aa: CAISESWTYEQYF
cdr3_nt: TGTGCCATCAGTGAGTCGTGGACTTACGAGCAGTACTTC
j_call: TRBJ2-7
v_call: TRBV10-3
d_call: -
clone_size: few

cdr3_aa: CASSLRLAGESGANVLTF
cdr3_nt: TGTGCCAGCAGCTTAAGGCTAGCGGGAGAGTCTGGGGCCAACGTCCTGACTTTC
j_call: TRBJ2-6
v_call: TRBV7-3
d_call: TRBD2
clone_size: few

cdr3_aa: CASRRQLQETQYF
cdr3_nt: TGTGCCAGCAGAAGACAGTTACAAGAGACCCAGTACTTC
j_call: TRBJ2-5
v_call: TRBV28
d_call: -
clone_size: few

cdr3_aa: CASSPFLRDGTSGANVLTF
cdr3_nt: TGTGCCAGCTCACCCTTTCTCCGGGACGGGACCTCTGGGGCCAACGTCCTGACTTTC
j_call: TRBJ2-6
v_call: TRBV18
d_call: -
clone_size: -

cdr3_aa: CASSEGAPETQYF
cdr3_nt: TGTGCCAGCTCAGAGGGTGCCCCCGAGACCCAGTACTTC
j_call: TRBJ2-5
v_call: TRBV18
d_call: -
clone_size: few

cdr3_aa: CASSQDGGLWRIF
cdr3_nt: TGCGCCAGCAGCCAAGATGGCGGGCTGTGGCGTATCTTC
j_call: TRBJ2-1
v_call: TRBV4-3
d_call: -
clone_size: few

cdr3_aa: CASSQYRATQYF
cdr3_nt: TGTGCCAGCAGCCAATACAGGGCCACGCAGTACTTC
j_call: TRBJ2-7
v_call: TRBV16
d_call: -
clone_size: -

cdr3_aa: CASSPFSVSNEKLFF
cdr3_nt: TGTGCCAGTAGCCCCTTCTCGGTCTCGAATGAAAAACTGTTTTTT
j_call: TRBJ1-4
v_call: TRBV27
d_call: -
clone_size: -

cdr3_aa: CASSLGTSGRREQYF
cdr3_nt: TGTGCCAGCAGCTTAGGGACTAGCGGGAGAAGGGAGCAGTACTTC
j_call: TRBJ2-7
v_call: TRBV7-9
d_call: TRBD2
clone_size: few

cdr3_aa: CASSYQGGQPQHF
cdr3_nt: TGTGCCAGCAGTTACCAGGGCGGCCAGCCCCAGCATTTT
j_call: TRBJ1-5
v_call: TRBV6-5
d_call: -
clone_size: -

cdr3_aa: CASSIEAGGASGANVLTF
cdr3_nt: TGTGCCAGTAGTATAGAGGCAGGGGGCGCGTCTGGGGCCAACGTCCTGACTTTC
j_call: TRBJ2-6
v_call: TRBV19
d_call: TRBD1
clone_size: -

cdr3_aa: CASSRQGMNTEAFF
cdr3_nt: TGTGCCAGCAGCCGACAGGGCATGAACACTGAAGCTTTCTTT
j_call: TRBJ1-1
v_call: TRBV7-3
d_call: TRBD1
clone_size: few

cdr3_aa: CASRTSARSGNTIYF
cdr3_nt: TGTGCCAGTCGGACCTCGGCCCGCTCTGGAAACACCATATATTTT
j_call: TRBJ1-3
v_call: TRBV19
d_call: -
clone_size: -

cdr3_aa: CASSSGLAEYHPYEQYF
cdr3_nt: TGTGCTAGCAGCTCCGGACTAGCGGAATACCATCCCTACGAGCAGTACTTC
j_call: TRBJ2-7
v_call: TRBV7-7
d_call: TRBD2
clone_size: once

cdr3_aa: CASSLSGQLANYGYTF
cdr3_nt: TGTGCCAGCAGTTTATCCGGACAGTTAGCTAACTATGGCTACACCTTC
j_call: TRBJ1-2
v_call: TRBV28
d_call: -
clone_size: few

cdr3_aa: CASNRAGASSYNEQFF
cdr3_nt: TGTGCCAGCAATCGAGCGGGAGCAAGCTCCTACAATGAGCAGTTCTTC
j_call: TRBJ2-1
v_call: TRBV27
d_call: TRBD2
clone_size: -

cdr3_aa: CAISERQSQYEQYF
cdr3_nt: TGTGCCATCAGTGAGCGGCAAAGCCAATACGAGCAGTACTTC
j_call: TRBJ2-7
v_call: TRBV10-3
d_call: -
clone_size: -

cdr3_aa: CASTGTSNQPQHF
cdr3_nt: TGTGCCAGCACGGGGACTAGCAATCAGCCCCAGCATTTT
j_call: TRBJ1-5
v_call: TRBV6-1
d_call: -
clone_size: -

cdr3_aa: CASRGGASYEQYF
cdr3_nt: TGTGCCAGCAGAGGGGGGGCTTCCTACGAGCAGTACTTC
j_call: TRBJ2-7
v_call: TRBV6-4
d_call: -
clone_size: -

cdr3_aa: CASSEAVGSLTGELFF
cdr3_nt: TGTGCCAGCAGTGAAGCAGTCGGCTCCCTTACCGGGGAGCTGTTTTTT
j_call: TRBJ2-2
v_call: TRBV6-1
d_call: -
clone_size: -

cdr3_aa: CATYYEQYF
cdr3_nt: TGTGCCACCTACTACGAGCAGTACTTC
j_call: TRBJ2-7
v_call: TRBV10-3
d_call: -
clone_size: many

cdr3_aa: CASSKGPPWTGANVLTF
cdr3_nt: TGCGCCAGCAGCAAAGGACCGCCCTGGACCGGGGCCAACGTCCTGACTTTC
j_call: TRBJ2-6
v_call: TRBV5-1
d_call: -
clone_size: few

cdr3_aa: CASSLETIGYTF
cdr3_nt: TGTGCCAGCAGCTTAGAGACAATAGGCTACACCTTC
j_call: TRBJ1-2
v_call: TRBV7-2
d_call: -
clone_size: few

cdr3_aa: CAPNGASGYNEQFF
cdr3_nt: TGTGCCCCCAATGGGGCTAGCGGGTACAATGAGCAGTTCTTC
j_call: TRBJ2-1
v_call: TRBV12-5
d_call: TRBD2
clone_size: few

cdr3_aa: CASSPSTVFETQYF
cdr3_nt: TGTGCCAGCTCACCTAGTACCGTGTTTGAGACCCAGTACTTC
j_call: TRBJ2-5
v_call: TRBV18
d_call: -
clone_size: -

cdr3_aa: CASSEGFSYNEQFF
cdr3_nt: TGTGCCAGCAGTGAGGGGTTTTCCTACAATGAGCAGTTCTTC
j_call: TRBJ2-1
v_call: TRBV2
d_call: -
clone_size: -

cdr3_aa: CASSHLGTAANYGYTF
cdr3_nt: TGTGCCAGCAGCCACCTTGGGACAGCCGCTAACTATGGCTACACCTTC
j_call: TRBJ1-2
v_call: TRBV4-2
d_call: TRBD1
clone_size: -

cdr3_aa: CASSLRLAGGQETQYF
cdr3_nt: TGTGCCAGCAGTTTACGCCTAGCGGGAGGTCAAGAGACCCAGTACTTC
j_call: TRBJ2-5
v_call: TRBV27
d_call: TRBD2
clone_size: -

cdr3_aa: CASLLADTQYF
cdr3_nt: TGTGCCAGTTTACTCGCAGATACGCAGTATTTT
j_call: TRBJ2-3
v_call: TRBV7-9
d_call: -
clone_size: few

cdr3_aa: CASSPGGIRGEQYF
cdr3_nt: TGTGCCAGCAGCCCAGGGGGTATTCGGGGGGAGCAGTACTTC
j_call: TRBJ2-7
v_call: TRBV11-2
d_call: -
clone_size: -

cdr3_aa: CASSLEGGLNTEAFF
cdr3_nt: TGCGCCAGCAGCTTGGAAGGGGGGCTGAACACTGAAGCTTTCTTT
j_call: TRBJ1-1
v_call: TRBV5-1
d_call: -
clone_size: -

cdr3_aa: CASSSTGISYEQYF
cdr3_nt: TGTGCCAGCAGCTCGACAGGGATCTCCTACGAGCAGTACTTC
j_call: TRBJ2-7
v_call: TRBV6-5
d_call: TRBD1
clone_size: few

cdr3_aa: CASSLGLAGVSSYNEQFF
cdr3_nt: TGTGCCAGCAGCTTAGGCCTAGCGGGAGTAAGTTCCTACAATGAGCAGTTCTTC
j_call: TRBJ2-1
v_call: TRBV7-9
d_call: TRBD2
clone_size: few

cdr3_aa: CASSQIQGYEQYF
cdr3_nt: TGCGCCAGCAGCCAGATACAGGGGTACGAGCAGTACTTC
j_call: TRBJ2-7
v_call: TRBV4-3
d_call: TRBD1
clone_size: few

cdr3_aa: CASSFPAGRETQYF
cdr3_nt: TGTGCCAGCAGCTTTCCGGCAGGCCGAGAGACCCAGTACTTC
j_call: TRBJ2-5
v_call: TRBV7-9
d_call: -
clone_size: -

cdr3_aa: CASSLPQFYQPQHF
cdr3_nt: TGTGCCAGCAGTTTACCGCAGTTTTATCAGCCCCAGCATTTT
j_call: TRBJ1-5
v_call: TRBV28
d_call: -
clone_size: -

cdr3_aa: CASSDRDRGSYEQYF
cdr3_nt: TGTGCCAGCAGCGACCGGGACAGGGGATCCTACGAGCAGTACTTC
j_call: TRBJ2-7
v_call: TRBV5-4
d_call: TRBD1
clone_size: -

cdr3_aa: CASSLMASGSQETQYF
cdr3_nt: TGTGCCAGCAGCTTAATGGCTAGCGGCTCCCAAGAGACCCAGTACTTC
j_call: TRBJ2-5
v_call: TRBV7-2
d_call: TRBD2
clone_size: -

cdr3_aa: CASSPIAANYEQYF
cdr3_nt: TGTGCCAGCTCACCAATAGCAGCGAACTACGAGCAGTACTTC
j_call: TRBJ2-7
v_call: TRBV18
d_call: -
clone_size: -

cdr3_aa: CASRRQGYYSYNEQFF
cdr3_nt: TGTGCCAGCAGACGACAGGGCTACTACTCCTACAATGAGCAGTTCTTC
j_call: TRBJ2-1
v_call: TRBV5-4
d_call: TRBD1
clone_size: -

cdr3_aa: CASSPLGNLARTYNEQFF
cdr3_nt: TGTGCCAGCAGTCCCCTGGGGAATTTAGCTAGGACCTACAATGAGCAGTTCTTC
j_call: TRBJ2-1
v_call: TRBV9
d_call: -
clone_size: -

cdr3_aa: CASSLVARPSYNEQFF
cdr3_nt: TGTGCCAGCAGCTTGGTAGCCAGGCCCTCCTACAATGAGCAGTTCTTC
j_call: TRBJ2-1
v_call: TRBV5-6
d_call: -
clone_size: few

cdr3_aa: CASYGTSGSYEQYF
cdr3_nt: TGTGCCAGCTATGGGACTAGCGGTTCCTACGAGCAGTACTTC
j_call: TRBJ2-7
v_call: TRBV28
d_call: TRBD2
clone_size: -

cdr3_aa: CASSFTGTRGNTIYF
cdr3_nt: TGTGCCAGCAGCTTTACCGGGACACGTGGAAACACCATATATTTT
j_call: TRBJ1-3
v_call: TRBV7-2
d_call: -
clone_size: few